Each of the 16 T cell receptor beta chains below was sequenced from the same sample in a study of TIL therapy for anti-PD-1-resistant metastatic lung cancer (dated by TCRdb to the early 2020s). The time point label on this specimen signifies: pre-treatment sample, taken before nivolumab and TIL therapy. Using bias-controlled multiplex PCR with the immunoSEQ v3 hsTCRB kit, the TCR beta CDR3 regions were amplified from genomic DNA. TCRdb took over this immuneACCESS table, retaining in-frame rearrangements with V and J assigned. Such tables are incomplete; in checked studies, under half of the missing clones stem from an unresolved V gene, and the remainder is unexplained. This sample holds tens of thousands of clones; around 70% were observed only once. Around 1.8% of the sample is in the top ten clones. The sample consisted of blood, taken at baseline. Receptor source: a person aged 25 to 79 with non-small cell lung cancer.

The chain has TRBV19 and TRBJ1-1, with D tentatively TRBD1 (5 bases). Trimming left V 3 bases short and J 3 bases short, with 11 bases between. Germline CDR1 reads LNHDA; CDR2 reads SQIVND (reference sequence). The CDR3 runs to 14 residues. This CDR3 reads CASSMVPGYTEAFF. The CDR3 region has the DNA TGTGCCAGTAGTATGGTCCCAGGGTACACTGAAGCTTTCTTT.

The gene calls are TRBV4-1 and TRBJ1-2; TRBD1 is a possible D gene (6 bases). This CDR3 spans 15 amino acids. Germline CDR1 and CDR2: MGHRA and YSYEKL. V shed 2 bases and J shed 1 base, with 11 bases lying between them. The chain's CDR3 is CASSQRDTDNYGYTF. The CDR3 DNA sequence: TGCGCCAGCAGCCAACGGGACACGGATAACTATGGCTACACCTTC.

The chain employs TRBV5-1 and TRBJ2-7; D uncertain. The length of the CDR3 is 14 residues. Between the trimmed V and J ends, which lost 0 bases and 3 bases, there was a span of 10 bases. Germline CDR1 reads SGHRS; CDR2 reads YFSETQ. CDR3 DNA sequence: TGCGCCAGCAGCTTGGAGCAAGGGTTCTACGAGCAGTACTTC. Protein product: CASSLEQGFYEQYF.

This chain joins TRBV27 and TRBJ1-2; possibly TRBD1 for D (5 bases). Looked up from germline, CDR1 is MNHEY and CDR2 is SMNVEV (reference sequence). This CDR3 comprises 13 residues. Trimming stripped 3 bases from V and 6 bases from J, with 11 bases between. CDR3 sequence: CASSFRGEDGYTF. In nucleotides, the CDR3 is TGTGCCAGCAGTTTTCGGGGGGAAGATGGCTACACCTTC.

The chain recombines TRBV6-6 with TRBJ2-3, with a weak D call TRBD2 (5 bases). Germline CDR1 is MNHNY and CDR2 is SVGAGI (reference sequence). The CDR3 length is 18 residues. The V end lost 5 bases, the J end lost 6 bases, and 27 bases lay between the germline ends. The chain's CDR3 is CASSPLMRAILQTDTQYF. The CDR3 DNA follows: TGTGCCAGCAGTCCCTTAATGAGGGCCATTCTGCAAACCGATACGCAGTATTTT.

The chain combines TRBV9 with TRBJ2-2, with D uncertain. Trimming left V 0 bases short and J 1 base short, with 7 bases between. In germline, CDR1 is SGDLS, CDR2 YYNGEE. CDR3 size: 15 residues. CDR3 nucleotide sequence: TGTGCCAGCAGCGTAGCGGTGGGGAACACCGGGGAGCTGTTTTTT. It specifies CASSVAVGNTGELFF.

This chain connects TRBV7-9 to TRBJ2-3; TRBD1 might be the D (5 bases). This CDR3 region has 15 residues. Between the trimmed V and J ends, which lost 4 bases and 0 bases, there was a span of 11 bases. Germline-derived CDR1 and CDR2 are SEHNR and FQNEAQ (reference sequence). In DNA form, the CDR3 reads TGTGCCAGCAGCTCCGACAGTTCTAGCACAGATACGCAGTATTTT. Its protein product is CASSSDSSSTDTQYF. Full variable domain (remainder filled in from reference TRBV7-9 and TRBJ2-3): DTGVSQNPRHKITKRGQNVTFRCDPISEHNRLYWYRQTLGQGPEFLTYFQNEAQLEKSRLLSDRFSAERPKGSFSTLEIQRTEQGDSAMYLCASSSDSSSTDTQYFGPGTRLTVL.

The rearrangement joins TRBV7-6 to TRBJ2-1; D gene ambiguous. The length of the CDR3 is 16 residues. Germline V gene lookup returns CDR1 SGHVS and CDR2 FNYEAQ. The ends were cut back, 5 bases at V and 0 bases at J, with 14 bases in the middle. The CDR3 loop reads CASSKNPTSSYNEQFF. The CDR3 DNA reads as TGTGCCAGCAGCAAAAATCCTACGAGCTCCTACAATGAGCAGTTCTTC.

CDR3: CASSQVVEAFF. For the CDR3, the DNA is TGTGCCAGCAGCCAAGTTGTTGAAGCTTTCTTT. The chain couples TRBV7-9 to TRBJ1-1; D ambiguous. The CDR3 extends over 11 amino acids. V lost 5 bases and J 7 bases, leaving 8 bases between the germline ends. CDR1 is SEHNR and CDR2 is FQNEAQ in the germline V gene (reference sequence).

Notes on this clone: This CDR3 is also generated by other DNA sequences in the sample. The CDR3 spells CATSDRTGYQPQHF. CDR3 nucleotides: TGTGCCACCAGTGATCGGACAGGTTATCAGCCCCAGCATTTT. The chain recombines TRBV24-1 with TRBJ1-5; 7 bases are shared with TRBD1. V gave up 3 bases and J gave up 5 bases; unmatched junction bases: 3. The CDR3 has 14 amino acids. Germline assignment: CDR1 KGHDR and CDR2 SFDVKD.

CDR3 protein: CASSLGPRATEAFF. DNA for the CDR3: TGTGCCAGCAGCTTAGGGCCTAGGGCCACTGAAGCTTTCTTT. The chain links TRBV11-3 to TRBJ1-1; D gene uncertain. The ends were cut back, 1 base at V and 4 bases at J, with 10 bases in the middle. The CDR3 extends over 14 amino acids. In germline, CDR1 is SGHNT, CDR2 YENEEA.

The CDR3 here is CASSWPRAGGHETQYF. DNA of the CDR3: TGCGCCAGCAGCTGGCCAAGAGCGGGGGGGCACGAGACCCAGTACTTC. The chain links TRBV5-1 to TRBJ2-5; 10 bases are shared with TRBD2. The V gene end was trimmed by 3 bases and the J gene end by 5 bases; junction bases not matched to a gene: 10. The CDR3 contains 16 residues. The germline V gene has CDR1 SGHRS and CDR2 YFSETQ.

This rearrangement joins TRBV27 to TRBJ2-7; 8 bases map to TRBD1. V trimming: 6 bases; J trimming: 3 bases; junction bases outside the gene matches: 10. Germline CDR1 is MNHEY and CDR2 is SMNVEV (reference sequence). The CDR3 totals 15 residues. CDR3 sequence: CASSRGQGGFYEQYF. The CDR3 nucleotides read TGTGCCAGCAGCCGTGGACAGGGTGGGTTCTACGAGCAGTACTTC.

This chain joins TRBV11-2 and TRBJ1-2; TRBD1 agrees at 9 bases. V lost 5 bases and J lost 7; bases outside the gene matches: 5. In germline, CDR1 is SGHAT, CDR2 FQNNGV. The CDR3 consists of 13 residues. The CDR3 reads CASSAGQGSGYTF. The CDR3 nucleotides read TGTGCCAGCAGCGCGGGACAGGGCTCTGGCTACACCTTC.

The V and J genes are TRBV9 and TRBJ2-1; 9 bases line up with TRBD2. J was trimmed by 9 bases and V by 0 bases; bases with no gene match: 4. The CDR3 covers 14 residues. Germline-derived CDR1 and CDR2 are SGDLS and YYNGEE. The CDR3, as DNA: TGTGCCAGCAGCGTAGCTAGCGGGGTCGGTGAGCAGTTCTTC. It encodes CASSVASGVGEQFF.

The V gene is TRBV28, the J gene TRBJ1-4, with a possible D match to TRBD1 (6 bases). The CDR3 has 15 amino acids. The germline V gene encodes CDR1 MDHEN and CDR2 SYDVKM. The V and J ends lost 7 bases and 8 bases respectively, with 20 bases between them. The CDR3 region is CASTRGGDKGEKLFF. CDR3 coding DNA: TGTGCCAGCACTCGCGGGGGGGACAAAGGGGAAAAACTGTTTTTT.